The 31 T cell receptor beta chains listed next were all sequenced from one sample in a study of blood T cell repertoires in COVID-19 (dated by TCRdb to the early 2020s). The library was made by the immunoSEQ multiplex PCR assay. TCRdb retrieved this table from immuneACCESS and kept in-frame rearrangements only. Not all clones are present; in checked studies, unresolved V genes account for under half, and no reason is known for the remainder. This sample comprises around 250,000 clones, roughly 83% of them detected only once. The ten largest clonotypes hold about 4.3% of the sample. The sequenced material came from peripheral blood. The receptors originated from a man aged 60-69 years who had recovered from COVID-19.

This clone was detected only once. The chain combines TRBV2 with TRBJ2-3; a weak D match, TRBD1 (5 bases). CDR3 length equals 15 residues. From germline, CDR1 is SNHLY and CDR2 FYNNEI. The V end was cut by 1 base, the J end by 2 bases, with 10 bases between. In nucleotides, the CDR3 is TGTGCCAGCAGTGAAGAGGGGATCAACACAGATACGCAGTATTTT. Translating it yields CASSEEGINTDTQYF.

V and J are TRBV7-2 and TRBJ1-2; 9 positions match TRBD1. From germline, CDR1 is SGHTA and CDR2 FQGNSA. CDR3 size: 13 residues. V lost 5 bases, J lost 5 bases, and 3 bases stayed unmatched. CDR3 residues: CASSLDRGYGYTF. CDR3 nucleotides: TGTGCCAGCAGCCTCGACAGGGGGTATGGCTACACCTTC.

J is TRBJ2-6 and V is TRBV4-1; 9 nucleotides match TRBD1. Germline lookup yields CDR1 MGHRA and CDR2 YSYEKL. This CDR3 spans 17 amino acids. V trimming: 9 bases; J trimming: 4 bases; junction bases outside the gene matches: 13. CDR3 region: CASKPGQGLSGANVLTF. CDR3 bases: TGCGCCAGTAAACCGGGACAGGGACTATCGGGGGCCAACGTCCTGACTTTC.

This chain connects TRBV24-1 to TRBJ2-1; maybe TRBD2 (6 bases). CDR3 size: 13 residues. Looked up from germline, CDR1 is KGHDR and CDR2 is SFDVKD. Trimming removed 7 bases from V and 3 bases from J, with 9 bases in between. Here the CDR3 reads CATRGGFYNEQFF. The CDR3 DNA sequence: TGTGCCACCAGGGGGGGATTCTACAATGAGCAGTTCTTC.

On this clone itself: The sample carries other DNA sequences with the same CDR3. The CDR3 sequence is CASSLDGVSTDTQYF. The CDR3 bases are TGCGCCAGCAGCTTGGACGGGGTCTCCACAGATACGCAGTATTTT. This chain links TRBV5-1 with TRBJ2-3; D may be TRBD2 (5 bases). V dropped 0 bases and J dropped 2 bases, with 10 bases sitting between them. Germline lookup yields CDR1 SGHRS and CDR2 YFSETQ. The CDR3 length is 15 residues.

The chain couples TRBV6-1 to TRBJ2-1; a weak D match, TRBD1 (5 bases). The CDR3 has 17 amino acids. The germline gives CDR1 MNHNS, CDR2 SASEGT. Trimming pared 8 bases from V and 1 base from J, leaving 21 bases between. CDR3 nucleotides: TGTGCCAGCGGGGAAGGTCGGACCAAGGGGTCCTACAATGAGCAGTTCTTC. This encodes CASGEGRTKGSYNEQFF.

The genes are TRBV7-9 and TRBJ2-1, with a tentative D call TRBD1 (6 bases). The CDR3 extends over 17 amino acids. With 4 bases removed from V and 9 bases from J, the gap between germline ends came to 25 bases. Germline CDR1 reads SEHNR; CDR2 reads FQNEAQ (reference sequence). CDR3 sequence (DNA): TGTGCCAGCAGCTCGGATGGGGGCATCTACAATAGTAGTGAGCAGTTCTTC. Protein product: CASSSDGGIYNSSEQFF.

This sequence joins TRBV5-5 and TRBJ1-4; a weak D match, TRBD1 (6 bases). The CDR3 is 15 amino acids. Germline values: CDR1 SGHKS, CDR2 YYEKEE (reference sequence). Trimming removed 2 bases at V and 8 bases at J, with 16 bases between. The CDR3 sequence is CASSFIQGVGEKLFF. CDR3 DNA sequence: TGTGCCAGCAGCTTCATACAGGGTGTTGGGGAAAAACTGTTTTTT.

The V and J genes are TRBV5-1 and TRBJ2-1; 8 positions agree with TRBD1. Germline V gives CDR1 SGHRS, CDR2 YFSETQ. Germline trimming cut 4 bases from V and 6 bases from J; bases unmatched to any gene: 9. The CDR3 totals 15 residues. The CDR3 is CASSPGQGPANEQFF. CDR3 nucleotide sequence: TGCGCCAGCAGCCCTGGACAGGGTCCCGCCAATGAGCAGTTCTTC.

J is TRBJ1-1 and V is TRBV27; 11 nucleotides align to TRBD1. The V and J ends lost 6 bases and 1 base, in that order; junction bases with no gene match: 4. The CDR3 spans 15 residues. Looked up from germline, CDR1 is MNHEY and CDR2 is SMNVEV (reference sequence). In nucleotides, the CDR3 is TGTGCCAGCAGACGGGGACAGGGGGGGAACACTGAAGCTTTCTTT. Translating it yields CASRRGQGGNTEAFF.

This clone has only a few counts. The V gene is TRBV30, the J gene TRBJ2-7; no reliable D call. The CDR3 has 11 residues. Trimming pared 4 bases from V and 2 bases from J, leaving 6 bases between. The germline gives CDR1 GTSNPN, CDR2 SVGIG (reference sequence). CDR3 residues: CAWIGTYEQYF. Written as DNA, the CDR3 is TGTGCCTGGATCGGTACCTACGAGCAGTACTTC.

This clone was detected once. The chain links TRBV10-3 to TRBJ1-1; D possibly corresponds to TRBD1 (5 bases). The CDR3 contains 13 residues. V lost 6 bases and J 0 bases, leaving 8 bases between the germline ends. The V gene's germline CDR1 is ENHRY and CDR2 SYGVKD. The DNA for the CDR3 is TGTGCCATCAGCGACAGCATGAACACTGAAGCTTTCTTT. This encodes CAISDSMNTEAFF.

This clone was seen more than once but under ten times. The chain combines TRBV5-1 with TRBJ2-1; 10 bases map to TRBD2. Per germline, CDR1 SGHRS and CDR2 YFSETQ. CDR3 length: 17 residues. The V segment lost 3 bases and the J segment 3 bases; nucleotides outside the gene matches: 9. The CDR3 DNA reads as TGCGCCAGCAGCTCGGGACTAGCGACAAACCACTACAATGAGCAGTTCTTC. This gives the protein CASSSGLATNHYNEQFF.

The chain employs TRBV25-1 and TRBJ1-5, with 8 bases matching TRBD1. V trimming: 3 bases; J trimming: 7 bases; junction bases outside the gene matches: 8. This CDR3 comprises 15 residues. Germline V lookup: CDR1 MGHDK, CDR2 SYGVNS. CDR3 nucleotide sequence: TGTGCCAGCAGTGACGGAACAGGGGGAAGGCAGCCCCAGCATTTT. It specifies CASSDGTGGRQPQHF.

The gene calls are TRBV2 and TRBJ1-2; no reliable D call. CDR1 and CDR2 from the germline V gene are SNHLY and FYNNEI. The V end lost 5 bases, the J end lost 6 bases, and 10 bases lay between the germline ends. This CDR3 spans 12 amino acids. CDR3 amino acids: CASSPRRHGYTF. Written as DNA, the CDR3 is TGTGCCAGCAGTCCCCGCAGGCATGGCTACACCTTC.

The chain recombines TRBV19 with TRBJ1-4; D is possibly TRBD1 (6 bases). The CDR3 is 18 residues long. Germline V gene lookup returns CDR1 LNHDA and CDR2 SQIVND (reference sequence). Trimming removed 7 bases from V and 0 bases from J, with 21 bases in between. The CDR3 region has the DNA TGTGCCAGTACCAAGAGACAGGACAACTTTGCAACTAATGAAAAACTGTTTTTT. Translating it yields CASTKRQDNFATNEKLFF.

The chain links TRBV5-4 to TRBJ2-3; 8 nucleotides agree with TRBD2. With V trimmed by 0 bases and J by 2 bases, 2 bases remained unmatched. CDR3 length equals 15 residues. The germline V gene encodes CDR1 SGHNT and CDR2 YYREEE (reference sequence). This CDR3 reads CASSLGLATTDTQYF. CDR3 DNA sequence: TGTGCCAGCAGCTTGGGACTAGCGACCACAGATACGCAGTATTTT.

J is TRBJ2-7 and V is TRBV5-6, with 8 positions matching TRBD2. V dropped 5 bases and J dropped 4; count of bases not matched to a gene: 8. Per the germline V gene, CDR1 is SGHDT and CDR2 is YYEEEE. This CDR3 region has 14 residues. CDR3 in amino acids: CASRAGLVIYEQYF. In DNA, the CDR3 is TGTGCCAGCAGGGCGGGACTAGTGATATACGAGCAGTACTTC.

The chain links TRBV27 to TRBJ2-5; 8 positions match TRBD2. After removal of 3 bases from V and 5 bases from J, the junction contained 8 bases not matched to a gene. Germline V gives CDR1 MNHEY, CDR2 SMNVEV (reference sequence). The CDR3 consists of 15 residues. The chain's CDR3 is CASSFRTSLRETQYF. CDR3 DNA sequence: TGTGCCAGCAGTTTCCGGACTAGCTTGCGGGAGACCCAGTACTTC.

There are a few counts of this clone. Within the sample, other DNA sequences also encode this same CDR3. The genes are TRBV28 and TRBJ2-7; perhaps TRBD2 as D (7 bases). CDR3 size: 15 residues. The germline V gene has CDR1 MDHEN and CDR2 SYDVKM. V was cut by 7 bases and J by 3 bases, with 19 bases left in between. The CDR3 DNA sequence: TGTGCCAGCACCAAGGGGGGGGTGGGGGGCTACGAGCAGTACTTC. Its protein product is CASTKGGVGGYEQYF.

This clone was seen once. This rearrangement joins TRBV18 to TRBJ2-3, with TRBD2 matching 8 bases. V shed 2 bases, J shed 0 bases, and the junction held 1 base outside the gene matches. This CDR3 region has 15 residues. CDR1 and CDR2 (germline): KGHSH, LQKENI. CDR3 in amino acids: CASSPSGGSTDTQYF. The CDR3 nucleotides read TGTGCCAGCTCACCAAGCGGGGGAAGCACAGATACGCAGTATTTT. The entire variable domain, with the rest obtained from reference TRBV18 and TRBJ2-3, is as follows: NAGVMQNPRHLVRRRGQEARLRCSPMKGHSHVYWYRQLPEEGLKFMVYLQKENIIDESGMPKERFSAEFPKEGPSILRIQQVVRGDSAAYFCASSPSGGSTDTQYFGPGTRLTVL.

This chain links TRBV7-2 with TRBJ2-3; TRBD2 matches at 10 bases. The CDR3 length is 15 residues. V lost 5 bases to trimming and J lost 6 bases; unmatched junction nucleotides: 8. Germline CDR1 SGHTA, CDR2 FQGNSA. The CDR3 nucleotides read TGTGCCAGCAGCACCCCCGGGACTAGCGTGGATACGCAGTATTTT. This sequence encodes CASSTPGTSVDTQYF.

Notes on this clone: A much larger clone differs from this one at a single base, so this may be a read error. The J gene is TRBJ1-5, the V gene TRBV12-3 or TRBV12-4, with a weak D call TRBD1 (5 bases). CDR3 size: 12 residues. V gave up 4 bases and J gave up 4 bases, with 5 bases separating them. This CDR3 is CASSSGNQPQHF. Written as DNA, the CDR3 is TGTGCCAGCAGTTCAGGGAATCAGCCCCAGCATTTT.

The table lists this clone with a count of one. J is TRBJ1-1 and V is TRBV2; the match to TRBD1 covers 7 bases. CDR3 length: 13 residues. Germline assignment: CDR1 SNHLY and CDR2 FYNNEI. The trim removed 6 bases at V and 1 base at J, leaving 2 bases unmatched. The CDR3 region is CASRGDRNTEAFF. CDR3 coding DNA: TGTGCCAGCAGGGGGGACAGGAACACTGAAGCTTTCTTT.

The chain combines TRBV7-8 with TRBJ1-2, with D perhaps matching TRBD1 (5 bases). The CDR3 length is 13 residues. The germline V gene has CDR1 SGHVS and CDR2 FQNEAQ. Trimming stripped 1 base from V and 7 bases from J, with 10 bases between. The DNA of the CDR3 is TGTGCCAGCAGCTTAGACGGCGGGGGTGGCTACACCTTC. Translation gives CASSLDGGGGYTF.

CDR3 sequence (DNA): TGTGCCAGCAGAAATAGCGGGGGGCACCAAGAGACCCAGTACTTC. Translation: CASRNSGGHQETQYF. The chain joins TRBV6-5 to TRBJ2-5; TRBD2 matches 10 bases. V lost 6 bases to trimming and J lost 0 bases; unmatched junction nucleotides: 4. This CDR3 spans 15 amino acids. Germline loops: CDR1 MNHEY, CDR2 SVGAGI.

The chain recombines TRBV6-5 with TRBJ2-7; a possible D gene is TRBD1 (6 bases). V was shortened by 6 bases and J by 6 bases, with 21 bases between the two germline ends. The CDR3 sequence is 15 residues long. CDR1 is MNHEY and CDR2 is SVGAGI in the germline V gene. CDR3 region: CASRILRGWNSEQYF. Here the CDR3 DNA reads TGTGCCAGCAGGATCCTGAGGGGGTGGAATTCCGAGCAGTACTTC.

The chain is built from TRBV7-8 and TRBJ1-1; 8 nucleotides line up with TRBD1. Looked up from germline, CDR1 is SGHVS and CDR2 is FQNEAQ. The CDR3 is 14 amino acids. Trimming cost V 5 bases and J 4 bases; bases outside gene matches: 6. CDR3 sequence reads: CASSKLDRGTEAFF. The CDR3 DNA follows: TGTGCCAGCAGCAAACTCGACAGGGGCACTGAAGCTTTCTTT. The full variable domain, its missing parts supplied by reference TRBV7-8 and TRBJ1-1, is GAGVSQSPRYKVAKRGQDVALRCDPISGHVSLFWYQQALGQGPEFLTYFQNEAQLDKSGLPSDRFFAERPEGSVSTLKIQRTQQEDSAVYLCASSKLDRGTEAFFGQGTRLTVV.

The chain links TRBV21-1 to TRBJ1-1. TRBV21-1 is a documented pseudogene. CDR3 size: 16 residues. CDR3 amino acids: CASSKEGNTINTEAFF. The CDR3 nucleotides are TGTGCCAGCAGCAAGGAGGGGAACACAATCAACACTGAAGCTTTCTTT.

This chain joins TRBV2 and TRBJ1-2, with D possibly TRBD1 on 5 matching bases. Looked up from germline, CDR1 is SNHLY and CDR2 is FYNNEI. CDR3 length equals 15 residues. V was shortened by 1 base and J by 8 bases, with 17 bases between the two germline ends. CDR3: CASSEVGRRGYGYTF. The CDR3 DNA reads as TGTGCCAGCAGTGAAGTGGGACGGCGGGGCTACGGCTACACCTTC.

This chain connects TRBV10-1 to TRBJ1-5; 9 nucleotides match TRBD1. Germline trimming cut 6 bases from V and 1 base from J; bases unmatched to any gene: 13. CDR3 length equals 18 residues. Germline values: CDR1 WNHNN, CDR2 SYGVQD (reference sequence). As DNA, the CDR3 is TGCGCCAGCAGGGTACACCTGGACAGGGGAGGGAGCAATCAGCCCCAGCATTTT. Residues: CASRVHLDRGGSNQPQHF.